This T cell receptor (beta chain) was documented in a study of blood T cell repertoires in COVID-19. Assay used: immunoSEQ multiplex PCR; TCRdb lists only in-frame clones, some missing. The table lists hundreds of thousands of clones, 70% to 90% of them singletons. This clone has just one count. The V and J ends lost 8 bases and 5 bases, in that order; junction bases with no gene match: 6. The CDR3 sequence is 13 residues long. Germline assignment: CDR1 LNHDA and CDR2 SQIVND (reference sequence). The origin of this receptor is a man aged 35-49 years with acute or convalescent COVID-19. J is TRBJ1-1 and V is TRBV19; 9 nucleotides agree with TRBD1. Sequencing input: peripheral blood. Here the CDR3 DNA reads TGTGCCAGTGTACCGGACAGGGGAACTGAAGCTTTCTTT. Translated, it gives CASVPDRGTEAFF.